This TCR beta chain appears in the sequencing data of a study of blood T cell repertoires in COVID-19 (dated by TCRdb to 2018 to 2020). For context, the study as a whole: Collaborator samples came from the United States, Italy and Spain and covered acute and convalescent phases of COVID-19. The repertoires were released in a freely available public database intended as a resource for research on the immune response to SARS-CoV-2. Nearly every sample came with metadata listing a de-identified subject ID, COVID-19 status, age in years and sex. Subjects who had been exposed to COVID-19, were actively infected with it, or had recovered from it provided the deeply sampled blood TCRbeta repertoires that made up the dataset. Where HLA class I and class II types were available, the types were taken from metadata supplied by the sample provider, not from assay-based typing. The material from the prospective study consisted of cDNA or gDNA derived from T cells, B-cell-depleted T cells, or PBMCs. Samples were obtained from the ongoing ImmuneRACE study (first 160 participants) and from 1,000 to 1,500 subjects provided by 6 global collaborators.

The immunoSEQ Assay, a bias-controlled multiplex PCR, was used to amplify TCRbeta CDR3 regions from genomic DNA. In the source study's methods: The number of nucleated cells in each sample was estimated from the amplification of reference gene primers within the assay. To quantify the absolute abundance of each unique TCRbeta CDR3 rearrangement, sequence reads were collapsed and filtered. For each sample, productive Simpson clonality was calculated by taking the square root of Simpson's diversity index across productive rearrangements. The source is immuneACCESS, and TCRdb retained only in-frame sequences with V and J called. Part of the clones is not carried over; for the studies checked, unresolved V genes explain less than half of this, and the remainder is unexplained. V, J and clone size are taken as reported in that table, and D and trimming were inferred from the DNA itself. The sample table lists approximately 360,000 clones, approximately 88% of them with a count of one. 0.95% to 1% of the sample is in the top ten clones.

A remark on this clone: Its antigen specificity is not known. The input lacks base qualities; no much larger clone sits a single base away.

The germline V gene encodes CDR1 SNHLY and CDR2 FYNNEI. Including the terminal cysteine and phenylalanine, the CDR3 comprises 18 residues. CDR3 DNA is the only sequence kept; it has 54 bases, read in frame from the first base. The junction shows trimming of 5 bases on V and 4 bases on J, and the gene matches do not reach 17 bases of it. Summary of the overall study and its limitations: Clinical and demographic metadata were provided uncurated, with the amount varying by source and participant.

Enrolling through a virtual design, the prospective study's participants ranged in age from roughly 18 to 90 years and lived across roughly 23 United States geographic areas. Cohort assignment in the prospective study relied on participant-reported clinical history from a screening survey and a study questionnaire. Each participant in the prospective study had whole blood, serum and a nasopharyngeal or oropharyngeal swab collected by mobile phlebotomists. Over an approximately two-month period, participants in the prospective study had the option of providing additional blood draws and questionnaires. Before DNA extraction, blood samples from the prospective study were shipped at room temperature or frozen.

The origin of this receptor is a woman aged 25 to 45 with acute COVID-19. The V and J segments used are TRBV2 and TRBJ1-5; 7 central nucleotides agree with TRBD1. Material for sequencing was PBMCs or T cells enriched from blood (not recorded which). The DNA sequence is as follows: TGTGCCAGCAGTTCAAGCCACTTGAGACAGGGTGGTAATCAGCCCCAGCATTTT. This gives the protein CASSSSHLRQGGNQPQHF.